Presented here are 29 T cell receptor beta chains from one specimen sequenced in a study of T cell repertoires in cytomegalovirus infection. For these TCRs, the target antigens are not known. TCRdb used MiXCR to reprocess the reads, holding one entry per CDR3 protein. The table lists roughly 800,000 distinct CDR3 sequences, 25% to 35% of them singletons, with around 13% in the top ten. The specimen was cultured CD8+ T cells from PBMCs, collected from culture after CMV antigen stimulation. The origin of the receptors is a human donor in good health (CMV status not recorded). Some clones in this sample may be carry-over from other donors' samples.

The chain uses TRBV5-1 and TRBJ2-5; TRBD2 matches at 8 bases. V lost 1 base, J lost 4 bases, and 3 bases stayed unmatched. Germline loops: CDR1 SGHRS, CDR2 YFSETQ. This CDR3 has 14 residues. CDR3 nucleotides: TGCGCCAGCAGCTTGTATAGCGGGGCAGAGACCCAGTACTTC. Translating gives CASSLYSGAETQYF.

This chain joins TRBV29-1 and TRBJ1-2; possible D gene TRBD1, 5 bases. CDR1 is SQVTM and CDR2 is ANQGSEA in the germline V gene. This CDR3 is 12 amino acids long. V was shortened by 7 bases and J by 7 bases, with 16 bases between the two germline ends. For the CDR3, the DNA is TGCAGCGCAGTGACAGACATCCCTGGCTACACCTTC. It codes for CSAVTDIPGYTF.

The gene calls are TRBV29-1 and TRBJ1-3; TRBD1 is a possible D gene (5 bases). Germline CDR1 and CDR2: SQVTM and ANQGSEA. V lost 7 bases and J lost 1, with 14 bases in between. The CDR3 spans 14 residues. Here the CDR3 reads CSGRNDSSGNTIYF. CDR3 sequence (DNA): TGCAGCGGCCGAAACGACAGTTCTGGAAACACCATATATTTT. The full variable domain, in which reference TRBV29-1 and TRBJ1-3 provide the parts outside the CDR3, is SAVISQKPSRDICQRGTSLTIQCQVDSQVTMMFWYRQQPGQSLTLIATANQGSEATYESGFVIDKFPISRPNLTFSTLTVSNMSPEDSSIYLCSGRNDSSGNTIYFGEGSWLTVV.

At least ten counts were recorded for this clonotype. The chain recombines TRBV7-9 with TRBJ1-2; TRBD1 matches at 10 bases. Germline V gene sequence: CDR1 SEHNR, CDR2 FQNEAQ (reference sequence). This CDR3 contains 15 residues. After removal of 4 bases from V and 2 bases from J, the junction contained 4 bases not matched to a gene. DNA for the CDR3: TGTGCCAGCAGCTACGGGACAGGGGACAACTATGGCTACACCTTC. Protein: CASSYGTGDNYGYTF. The variable domain in full, with the rest retrieved from reference TRBV7-9 and TRBJ1-2, is DTGVSQNPRHKITKRGQNVTFRCDPISEHNRLYWYRQTLGQGPEFLTYFQNEAQLEKSRLLSDRFSAERPKGSFSTLEIQRTEQGDSAMYLCASSYGTGDNYGYTFGSGTRLTVV.

The sample holds many counts of this clonotype. The rearrangement joins TRBV11-2 to TRBJ2-7; 9 nucleotides match TRBD1. The CDR3 has 15 residues. Germline CDR1 reads SGHAT; CDR2 reads FQNNGV. The junction had 9 bases not matched to a gene; V was cut back by 3 bases and J by 6 bases. This CDR3 reads CASSFGYRGLSEQYV. DNA of the CDR3: TGTGCCAGCAGCTTCGGATACAGGGGGCTCTCCGAGCAGTACGTC.

The rearrangement joins TRBV15 to TRBJ1-5; no reliable D call. V lost 5 bases and J lost 3, with 11 bases in between. Germline CDR1 LNHNV, CDR2 YYDKDF (reference sequence). This CDR3 has 14 residues. Written as DNA, the CDR3 is TGTGCCACCAGCTCGCGAGGGCTCAATCAGCCCCAGCATTTT. Its translation: CATSSRGLNQPQHF.

V gene TRBV4-1 combines with J gene TRBJ2-7; 8 nucleotides line up with TRBD1. The junction had 7 bases not matched to a gene; V was cut back by 4 bases and J by 5 bases. The CDR3 totals 14 residues. Germline CDR1 is MGHRA and CDR2 is YSYEKL. Here the CDR3 reads CASSPGQGSHEQYF. The CDR3 DNA reads as TGCGCCAGCAGCCCCGGACAGGGTAGCCACGAGCAGTACTTC.

Only a few counts were recorded for this clonotype. The rearrangement uses TRBV12-3 or TRBV12-4 and TRBJ2-1; TRBD1 agrees at 7 bases. The CDR3 extends over 15 amino acids. The V gene end was trimmed by 7 bases and the J gene end by 4 bases; junction bases not matched to a gene: 10. CDR3 residues: CASTDRDDFYNEQFF. In DNA, the CDR3 is TGTGCCAGCACCGACAGGGACGATTTTTACAATGAGCAGTTCTTC.

This clonotype was detected once. This chain links TRBV11-2 with TRBJ1-1, with D uncertain. This CDR3 region has 15 residues. The germline V gene has CDR1 SGHAT and CDR2 FQNNGV. V was clipped by 0 bases and J by 4 bases, with 12 bases between them. The CDR3 DNA sequence: TGTGCCAGCAGCTTAGATCGGCTGGGCGCCACTGAAGCTTTCTTT. Residues: CASSLDRLGATEAFF.

The chain is built from TRBV6-1 and TRBJ2-7; D gene ambiguous. V was trimmed by 5 bases and J by 2 bases, leaving 16 bases between them. The CDR3 consists of 15 residues. CDR1 MNHNS and CDR2 SASEGT come from the germline V gene. The CDR3 sequence is CASSSMYSSTYEQYV. The CDR3 region has the DNA TGTGCCAGCAGTTCGATGTACTCATCCACCTACGAGCAGTACGTC.

This clonotype has a handful of counts. This rearrangement joins TRBV11-2 to TRBJ1-3; no clear D gene. Trimming left V 1 base short and J 4 bases short, with 14 bases between. The length of the CDR3 is 16 residues. Germline V CDR1 and CDR2: SGHAT, FQNNGV. The CDR3 coding sequence is TGTGCCAGCAGCTTAGTGGGTCTGGACGAGGGAAACACCATATATTTT. It specifies CASSLVGLDEGNTIYF.

V and J are TRBV29-1 and TRBJ1-1; D unclear. Germline loops: CDR1 SQVTM, CDR2 ANQGSEA. With 3 bases removed from V and 4 bases from J, the gap between germline ends came to 9 bases. The CDR3 totals 12 residues. The CDR3 protein is CSVDVDPTEAFF. CDR3 bases: TGCAGCGTTGACGTGGATCCCACTGAAGCTTTCTTT.

This clonotype showed up just once. CDR3 DNA: TGTGCCACCAGCAGAGATGGGGACAGGTCCTACAATGAGCAGTTCTTC. It specifies CATSRDGDRSYNEQFF. V gene TRBV15 combines with J gene TRBJ2-1; 8 nucleotides align to TRBD1. The germline V gene has CDR1 LNHNV and CDR2 YYDKDF (reference sequence). V dropped 0 bases and J dropped 1; count of bases not matched to a gene: 2. The CDR3 runs 16 residues.

The V and J genes are TRBV15 and TRBJ2-1; 10 nucleotides align to TRBD2. V dropped 0 bases and J dropped 8; count of bases not matched to a gene: 10. CDR1 and CDR2 (germline): LNHNV, YYDKDF (reference sequence). The CDR3 contains 17 residues. CDR3 in DNA: TGTGCCACCAGCAGAGATGAGGTAGAGCGGGAGGGCTATGAGCAGTTCTTC. Translated: CATSRDEVEREGYEQFF.

This clonotype was detected only a few times. This chain links TRBV4-1 with TRBJ2-7; 8 nucleotides align to TRBD1. CDR1 is MGHRA and CDR2 is YSYEKL in the germline V gene. The CDR3 has 17 residues. The J segment lost 0 bases and the V segment lost 0 bases, leaving 7 bases of the junction unmatched. In DNA form, the CDR3 reads TGCGCCAGCAGCCAAGAGTCGGACAGGGCCCCCTCCTACGAGCAGTACTTC. Amino acid sequence: CASSQESDRAPSYEQYF.

This clonotype was detected only a few times. The chain carries TRBV12-3 or TRBV12-4 and TRBJ2-4; weak D call: TRBD2 (5 bases). This CDR3 comprises 15 residues. V lost 5 bases and J 1 base, leaving 12 bases between the germline ends. Written as DNA, the CDR3 is TGTGCCAGCAGTCCCCCGACGGGGGCCAAAAACATTCAGTACTTC. As protein: CASSPPTGAKNIQYF.

This clonotype was counted only a few times. The genes are TRBV9 and TRBJ2-1; 9 nucleotides line up with TRBD1. The germline V gene encodes CDR1 SGDLS and CDR2 YYNGEE. The V segment lost 0 bases and the J segment 6 bases; nucleotides outside the gene matches: 4. The CDR3 sequence is 15 residues long. DNA of the CDR3: TGTGCCAGCAGCGTAGCTCTGGGACAGGGCAATGAGCAGTTCTTC. Translating gives CASSVALGQGNEQFF.

The chain carries TRBV7-6 and TRBJ2-3; tentatively, D is TRBD2 (7 bases). Trimming pared 6 bases from V and 0 bases from J, leaving 13 bases between. The CDR3 extends over 15 amino acids. The V gene's germline CDR1 is SGHVS and CDR2 FNYEAQ. CDR3 coding DNA: TGTGCCAGCAGTTGGGGGGGGGCGAGCACAGATACGCAGTATTTT. Its translation: CASSWGGASTDTQYF.

The chain has TRBV27 and TRBJ1-2; no definite D call. V shed 6 bases and J shed 6 bases, with 11 bases lying between them. The CDR3 is made up of 12 amino acids. The germline V gene encodes CDR1 MNHEY and CDR2 SMNVEV (reference sequence). CDR3 DNA sequence: TGTGCCAGCAGGGCTAGGGAGAATGGCTACACCTTC. Residues: CASRARENGYTF.

This clonotype was seen a single time. A read error may explain this, as a much larger clone is one base away. V usage is TRBV7-8 and J usage is TRBJ2-3; D ambiguous. Germline V gives CDR1 SGHVS, CDR2 FQNEAQ. This CDR3 has 15 amino acids. The CDR3 reads CTSSLVSRASDTQYF. The CDR3 DNA sequence: TGTACCAGCAGCTTAGTCTCTCGTGCCTCAGATACGCAGTATTTT. Full variable domain (rest looked up from reference TRBV7-8 and TRBJ2-3): GAGVSQSPRYKVAKRGQDVALRCDPISGHVSLFWYQQALGQGPEFLTYFQNEAQLDKSGLPSDRFFAERPEGSVSTLKIQRTQQEDSAVYLCTSSLVSRASDTQYFGPGTRLTVL.

This rearrangement joins TRBV27 to TRBJ2-1; TRBD2 aligns across 11 bases. Germline lookup yields CDR1 MNHEY and CDR2 SMNVEV (reference sequence). This CDR3 comprises 18 residues. The V gene end was trimmed by 6 bases and the J gene end by 5 bases; junction bases not matched to a gene: 15. CDR3 nucleotides: TGTGCCAGCAGCCAAACTCCTCCTAGCGGGGGGCCAAACAATGAGCAGTTCTTC. Protein: CASSQTPPSGGPNNEQFF.

V gene TRBV7-6 combines with J gene TRBJ1-2; a weak D match, TRBD1 (6 bases). The V end lost 2 bases, the J end lost 8 bases, and 15 bases lay between the germline ends. Looked up from germline, CDR1 is SGHVS and CDR2 is FNYEAQ. CDR3 length: 14 residues. CDR3 nucleotide sequence: TGTGCCAGCAGCTTAATGCAGGGGAGGAGCGGCTACACCTTC. It encodes CASSLMQGRSGYTF.

The chain is built from TRBV19 and TRBJ2-1; 9 bases are shared with TRBD1. Germline V gene lookup returns CDR1 LNHDA and CDR2 SQIVND (reference sequence). V lost 7 bases to trimming and J lost 8 bases; unmatched junction nucleotides: 12. CDR3 length equals 15 residues. The CDR3 sequence: CASIAGTGPFDEQFF. The DNA of the CDR3 is TGTGCCAGTATCGCCGGGACAGGGCCTTTTGATGAGCAGTTCTTC.

The chain couples TRBV25-1 to TRBJ1-2; 9 bases align to TRBD1. The CDR3 sequence is 17 residues long. The trim removed 2 bases at V and 2 bases at J, leaving 9 bases unmatched. Germline-derived CDR1 and CDR2 are MGHDK and SYGVNS. CDR3 coding DNA: TGTGCCAGCAGTGAAACCCTTTGGACAGGGGAGAACTATGGCTACACCTTC. Residues: CASSETLWTGENYGYTF.

In this sample, this clonotype turned up many times. The V call is TRBV7-2, the J call TRBJ1-2; maybe TRBD1 (6 bases). Per the germline V gene, CDR1 is SGHTA and CDR2 is FQGNSA. This CDR3 is built from 17 residues. With 2 bases removed from V and 1 base from J, the gap between germline ends came to 17 bases. CDR3 amino acids: CASSLNPPGQINYGYTF. Here the CDR3 DNA reads TGTGCCAGCAGCTTAAATCCACCGGGACAAATTAACTATGGCTACACCTTC.

This clonotype showed up just a few times. V is TRBV7-8 and J is TRBJ1-6; D remains ambiguous. Germline V lookup: CDR1 SGHVS, CDR2 FQNEAQ. V shed 1 base and J shed 8 bases, with 9 bases lying between them. The CDR3 runs 14 residues. The CDR3 coding sequence is TGTGCCAGCAGCTTAGAGGAAGCTCATTCACCCCTCCACTTT. This gives the protein CASSLEEAHSPLHF.

The chain employs TRBV20-1 and TRBJ2-7; 10 nucleotides align to TRBD2. Germline assignment: CDR1 DFQATT and CDR2 SNEGSKA (reference sequence). J gave up 7 bases and V 6 bases, and 12 bases lay outside the gene matches. This CDR3 contains 14 residues. The CDR3 DNA sequence: TGCAGTGCGTACCCTAGCGGGGGTGGTTTGGAGCAGTACTTC. Encoded protein: CSAYPSGGGLEQYF.

A note on this clonotype: This clone may be a read error of a much larger clone one base away. The chain uses TRBV7-6 and TRBJ1-1; D may be TRBD1 (6 bases). This CDR3 spans 15 amino acids. CDR1 and CDR2 from the germline V gene are SGHVS and FNYEAQ. CDR3 sequence reads: CAGSLEFGFGQEAFF. As DNA, the CDR3 is TGTGCCGGCAGCTTAGAGTTTGGCTTTGGACAGGAAGCTTTCTTT.

The chain uses TRBV6-4 and TRBJ2-1; 14 bases are a match to TRBD2. Germline V gives CDR1 MRHNA, CDR2 SNTAGT. The J segment lost 7 bases and the V segment lost 6 bases, leaving 8 bases of the junction unmatched. CDR3 size: 16 residues. The CDR3 protein is CASSRLAGGPLNEQFF. The CDR3 nucleotides are TGTGCCAGCAGCCGACTAGCGGGGGGGCCCTTAAATGAGCAGTTCTTC.